The rows below give T cell receptor beta chains drawn from one sample of a study of regulatory T cells in long-lasting Graves disease. TCRdb re-called the multiplex PCR reads with MiXCR, one entry per CDR3 protein. The table lists 400,000 to 450,000 distinct CDR3 sequences, less than 20% of them singletons. These data also featured in a second study, about T cells in Graves' hyperthyroidism and ophthalmopathy.

Sequences were derived from peripheral blood mononuclear cells (PBMCs), sampled at new diagnosis, from a patient treated with antithyroid drugs. These receptors were taken from a woman younger than 45 with Graves disease. Both conserved end residues are trimmed from each CDR3.

j_call: TRBJ2-3
v_call: TRBV2
cdr3_aa: ASSARVLGDTQY

j_call: TRBJ2-7
v_call: TRBV19
cdr3_aa: ASSVLGGDEQY

j_call: TRBJ2-1
v_call: TRBV29-1
cdr3_aa: SVITSFYEQF

j_call: TRBJ1-6
v_call: TRBV13
cdr3_aa: ASSLGRYNSPLH

j_call: TRBJ2-3
v_call: TRBV28
cdr3_aa: ASSFPTREWDTDTQY

j_call: TRBJ1-1
v_call: TRBV7-9
cdr3_aa: ASSAHSGDTEAF

j_call: TRBJ1-1
v_call: TRBV7-2
cdr3_aa: ASSLYPDRSTEAF

j_call: TRBJ1-5
v_call: TRBV30
cdr3_aa: AWAINSNQPQH

j_call: TRBJ2-2
v_call: TRBV27
cdr3_aa: ASSLFQRGNTGELF

j_call: TRBJ1-2
v_call: TRBV7-9
cdr3_aa: ASGNYGYT

j_call: TRBJ2-2
v_call: TRBV20-1
cdr3_aa: SARASGRAFTGELF

j_call: TRBJ2-7
v_call: TRBV10-3
cdr3_aa: ATRLIIAGGGEQY

j_call: TRBJ2-7
v_call: TRBV9
cdr3_aa: ASSVDTASYEQY

j_call: TRBJ2-7
v_call: TRBV5-1
cdr3_aa: ASSYGTNYEQY

j_call: TRBJ1-1
v_call: TRBV10-3
cdr3_aa: AISRQANTEAF

j_call: TRBJ2-6
v_call: TRBV7-2
cdr3_aa: ASSLYTSGANALT

j_call: TRBJ1-5
v_call: TRBV15
cdr3_aa: ATSISPREGPLYSNQPQH

j_call: TRBJ2-2
v_call: TRBV5-1
cdr3_aa: ASSLLGPGELF

j_call: TRBJ2-3
v_call: TRBV4-1
cdr3_aa: ASSPFGTSGASTDTQY

j_call: TRBJ2-1
v_call: TRBV20-1
cdr3_aa: SARSTSGMIHNEQF

j_call: TRBJ2-7
v_call: TRBV5-1
cdr3_aa: ASSLGTGTGVDEQY

j_call: TRBJ2-7
v_call: TRBV4-3
cdr3_aa: ASSQDASHKAYEQY

j_call: TRBJ1-1
v_call: TRBV6-1
cdr3_aa: ASKNGKNTEAF

j_call: TRBJ2-7
v_call: TRBV28
cdr3_aa: ASTKGFYEQY

j_call: TRBJ1-2
v_call: TRBV30
cdr3_aa: AWTTGHTNYGYT

j_call: TRBJ2-1
v_call: TRBV28
cdr3_aa: AAGSRGTYNEQF

j_call: TRBJ2-2
v_call: TRBV10-1
cdr3_aa: ASSESAATDTGELF

j_call: TRBJ2-1
v_call: TRBV24-1
cdr3_aa: ATRGPSGRVNEQF